Sequencing of this T cell receptor beta chain was carried out in a study of blood T cells in healthy people across ages. Total RNA extracted from each sample amounted to at least 6 micrograms. Using a J-beta primer mix together with a sample-barcoded 5' primer, a second PCR was run for roughly 6 to 11 cycles. Individual samples furnished no less than 2.5 million CDR3-containing paired-end reads apiece. TCRdb analysed the 5' RACE reads with MiXCR anew, one entry per CDR3 protein. The sample has around 580,000 distinct CDR3 sequences, less than 60% seen once. V was trimmed by 1 base and J by 7 bases, leaving 16 bases between them. The CDR3 contains 15 residues. CDR1 SGHTA and CDR2 FQGNSA come from the germline V gene.

Sequencing input: blood. This receptor was identified in an elderly man in good health. The chain joins TRBV7-2 to TRBJ1-2, with D tentatively TRBD1 (6 bases). The CDR3 sequence is CASSLGGRRATGYTF. CDR3 DNA sequence: TGTGCCAGCAGCTTAGGGGGGCGCAGGGCGACTGGCTACACCTTC.